The next 9 T cell receptor beta chains were all read from a single sample in a study of OX40 agonist ivuxolimab in advanced cancers. Profiling relied on immunoSEQ multiplex PCR, and the TCRdb table lists in-frame clones only, not all of them. The sample lists about 83,000 clones, approximately 88% occurring once. This sample comprised CD4+ or CD8+ T cells sorted from blood, obtained in a trial of the OX40 agonist ivuxolimab. The source of these receptors is an adult with an advanced solid tumor such as melanoma, head and neck, liver or kidney cancer.

In nucleotides, the CDR3 is TGCGCCAGCAGCCAAGAAGGGACTGGGAATGAGCAGTTCTTC. As protein: CASSQEGTGNEQFF. The gene calls are TRBV4-3 and TRBJ2-1, with D tentatively TRBD2 (6 bases). Trimming took off 0 bases at V and 7 bases at J, with 10 bases between the two ends. This CDR3 is built from 14 residues. Germline V lookup: CDR1 LGHNA, CDR2 YSLEER.

The CDR3 region is CASSLATAGTGDGYTF. The CDR3, as DNA: TGCGCCAGCAGCTTGGCCACTGCCGGGACAGGGGATGGCTACACCTTC. This chain uses TRBV5-1 with TRBJ1-2; the match to TRBD1 covers 10 bases. Germline trimming cut 0 bases from V and 6 bases from J; bases unmatched to any gene: 8. The CDR3 spans 16 residues. From germline, CDR1 is SGHRS and CDR2 YFSETQ. Using reference TRBV5-1 and TRBJ1-2 for the parts outside the CDR3, the full variable domain is KAGVTQTPRYLIKTRGQQVTLSCSPISGHRSVSWYQQTPGQGLQFLFEYFSETQRNKGNFPGRFSGRQFSNSRSEMNVSTLELGDSALYLCASSLATAGTGDGYTFGSGTRLTVV.

J is TRBJ2-1 and V is TRBV7-6; 9 bases line up with TRBD2. After removal of 2 bases from V and 6 bases from J, the junction contained 5 bases not matched to a gene. The CDR3 is made up of 15 amino acids. Germline CDR1 and CDR2: SGHVS and FNYEAQ. CDR3 in amino acids: CASSLRAGGTNEQFF. As DNA, the CDR3 is TGTGCCAGCAGCTTACGAGCGGGGGGCACCAATGAGCAGTTCTTC.

This rearrangement joins TRBV7-9 to TRBJ2-7; D remains unclear. V was trimmed by 5 bases and J by 7 bases, leaving 24 bases between them. Germline CDR1 SEHNR, CDR2 FQNEAQ (reference sequence). The CDR3 consists of 16 residues. The CDR3 DNA is TGTGCCAGCAGCCCACCCCCCCTAGGGATTACTGGGGAGCAGTACTTC. Protein: CASSPPPLGITGEQYF. The variable domain in full, completed from reference TRBV7-9 and TRBJ2-7, reads DTGVSQNPRHKITKRGQNVTFRCDPISEHNRLYWYRQTLGQGPEFLTYFQNEAQLEKSRLLSDRFSAERPKGSFSTLEIQRTEQGDSAMYLCASSPPPLGITGEQYFGPGTRLTVT.

The chain uses TRBV5-1 and TRBJ1-1; D gene uncertain. This CDR3 spans 14 amino acids. The germline V gene has CDR1 SGHRS and CDR2 YFSETQ. The V gene lost 1 base and the J gene lost 0 bases, with 7 bases spanning the gap. DNA for the CDR3: TGCGCCAGCAGCTTGCCTTCGATGAACACTGAAGCTTTCTTT. It yields the protein CASSLPSMNTEAFF.

The rearrangement links TRBV7-9 to TRBJ1-1; D is unresolved. Trimming took 5 bases from V and 1 from J, leaving 14 bases between them. CDR1 and CDR2 from the germline V gene are SEHNR and FQNEAQ (reference sequence). The CDR3 runs 15 residues. CDR3 region: CASSPRVSGNTEAFF. For the CDR3, the DNA is TGTGCCAGCAGCCCCCGAGTTTCAGGGAACACTGAAGCTTTCTTT.

This clone has only a few counts. The chain employs TRBV29-1 and TRBJ2-1; 8 bases map to TRBD2. The CDR3 covers 17 residues. Losses at the gene ends were 3 bases for V and 3 bases for J; bases not matched to a gene: 13. The germline CDR1 and CDR2 sequences are SQVTM and ANQGSEA. The CDR3 nucleotides are TGCAGCGTTGACTCCTACCCGACAGCGGGAGACTACAATGAGCAGTTCTTC. This encodes CSVDSYPTAGDYNEQFF.

J is TRBJ1-6 and V is TRBV4-2; D unresolved. Per germline, CDR1 LGHNA and CDR2 YNFKEQ. This CDR3 region has 15 residues. V dropped 2 bases and J dropped 0 bases, with 5 bases sitting between them. The CDR3 nucleotides are TGTGCCAGCAGCCAACAGAGCTCCTATAATTCACCCCTCCACTTT. This translates into CASSQQSSYNSPLHF.

The chain joins TRBV7-9 to TRBJ1-6, with a tentative D call TRBD1 (5 bases). CDR1 and CDR2 from the germline V gene are SEHNR and FQNEAQ (reference sequence). The CDR3 is 15 amino acids. V was clipped by 3 bases and J by 6 bases, with 12 bases between them. CDR3 protein: CASSFTGTSNSPLHF. CDR3 sequence (DNA): TGTGCCAGCAGCTTCACCGGGACCTCTAATTCACCCCTCCACTTT.